Presented here are 8 T cell receptor beta chains from one specimen sequenced in a study of blood T cell repertoires in COVID-19. Using immunoSEQ multiplex PCR, the repertoire was profiled, and TCRdb retains in-frame clones only, with some absent. Seen here are tens of thousands of clones, 88% observed once, and the top ten hold approximately 24%. Sequencing was carried out using peripheral blood. These receptors were collected from a human donor in a cohort sampled during active COVID-19.

The chain couples TRBV6-5 to TRBJ1-2; D gene unclear. CDR1 and CDR2 (germline): MNHEY, SVGAGI. CDR3 length equals 13 residues. The V gene lost 2 bases and the J gene lost 8 bases, with 12 bases spanning the gap. DNA of the CDR3: TGTGCCAGCAGTTACGACCCCCTGAGGGGCTACACCTTC. Amino acid sequence: CASSYDPLRGYTF.

This chain uses TRBV2 with TRBJ1-2, with TRBD1 identical over 8 bases. This CDR3 contains 14 residues. Germline-derived CDR1 and CDR2 are SNHLY and FYNNEI. V lost 4 bases, J lost 6 bases, and 7 bases stayed unmatched. The CDR3 sequence is CASSGPSTGDGYTF. DNA for the CDR3: TGTGCCAGCAGTGGCCCATCGACAGGGGATGGCTACACCTTC.

This clone was picked up one time. V gene TRBV9 combines with J gene TRBJ2-1; D is ambiguous. The CDR3 contains 14 residues. V lost 4 bases and J lost 7, with 15 bases in between. Germline CDR1 and CDR2: SGDLS and YYNGEE. The CDR3 loop reads CASSPLGGANEQFF. The CDR3 DNA is TGTGCCAGCAGCCCCTTAGGTGGAGCTAATGAGCAGTTCTTC.

J is TRBJ2-3 and V is TRBV9, with no clear D. V was pared by 5 bases and J by 2 bases, with 3 bases between. CDR1 is SGDLS and CDR2 is YYNGEE in the germline V gene. The CDR3 runs to 11 residues. CDR3 residues: CASSLTDTQYF. The CDR3 DNA is TGTGCCAGCAGTCTCACAGATACGCAGTATTTT.

The rearrangement joins TRBV5-4 to TRBJ2-1, with D perhaps TRBD2 (7 bases). V was pared by 10 bases and J by 2 bases, with 16 bases between. This CDR3 region has 14 residues. Germline assignment: CDR1 SGHNT and CDR2 YYREEE (reference sequence). CDR3 coding DNA: TGTGCCTGGGGGGGCGGGGGACCCTACAATGAGCAGTTCTTC. Translating it yields CAWGGGGPYNEQFF. Variable domain in full (rest from reference TRBV5-4 and TRBJ2-1): ETGVTQSPTHLIKTRGQQVTLRCSSQSGHNTVSWYQQALGQGPQFIFQYYREEENGRGNFPPRFSGLQFPNYSSELNVNALELDDSALYLCAWGGGGPYNEQFFGPGTRLTVL.

The V call is TRBV4-1, the J call TRBJ2-7; 9 bases match TRBD1. Germline V gives CDR1 MGHRA, CDR2 YSYEKL. Trimming cost V 6 bases and J 2 bases; bases outside gene matches: 8. CDR3 length: 15 residues. CDR3 coding DNA: TGCGCCAGCAGGCTAGGACAGGGGTTACCCTACGAGCAGTACTTC. As protein: CASRLGQGLPYEQYF.

This sequence joins TRBV9 and TRBJ1-2, with unresolved D. Germline CDR1 SGDLS, CDR2 YYNGEE. CDR3 length: 15 amino acids. V lost 0 bases, J lost 1 base, and 10 bases lay in between. This CDR3 is CASSVDGGNNYGYTF. The CDR3 region has the DNA TGTGCCAGCAGCGTAGATGGAGGCAATAACTATGGCTACACCTTC.

The genes are TRBV5-5 and TRBJ2-3, with TRBD1 identical over 11 bases. The CDR3 has 16 residues. The junction had 7 bases not matched to a gene; V was cut back by 2 bases and J by 5 bases. The V gene's germline CDR1 is SGHKS and CDR2 YYEKEE (reference sequence). Here the CDR3 reads CASSFRDRGAGDTQYF. DNA of the CDR3: TGTGCCAGCAGCTTCCGGGACAGGGGGGCCGGAGATACGCAGTATTTT. Drawing the rest from reference TRBV5-5 and TRBJ2-3, the complete variable domain is DAGVTQSPTHLIKTRGQQVTLRCSPISGHKSVSWYQQVLGQGPQFIFQYYEKEERGRGNFPDRFSARQFPNYSSELNVNALLLGDSALYLCASSFRDRGAGDTQYFGPGTRLTVL.